The 3 T cell receptor beta chains reported below all come from one sample, sequenced in a study of cytotoxic CD8 clonotypes in ibrutinib-treated CLL. TCRdb's table, derived via immunoSEQ multiplex PCR, lists solely in-frame clones and lacks some. Among around 70,000 clones, about nine tenths were seen once, and the ten largest hold approximately 3.1%. This specimen was PBMCs, taken after 12 months of ibrutinib treatment. All receptors derive from a human donor with chronic lymphocytic leukemia.

The chain uses TRBV11-3 and TRBJ2-1; D uncertain. Germline V gene sequence: CDR1 SGHNT, CDR2 YENEEA. The CDR3 is made up of 11 amino acids. V lost 0 bases and J lost 13, with 7 bases in between. The CDR3 nucleotides read TGTGCCAGCAGCTTAGAAGACTCACAGTTCTTC. Encoded protein: CASSLEDSQFF.

V gene TRBV7-9 combines with J gene TRBJ1-3; D unclear. The length of the CDR3 is 19 residues. V was shortened by 3 bases and J by 0 bases, with 21 bases between the two germline ends. Germline lookup yields CDR1 SEHNR and CDR2 FQNEAQ (reference sequence). The CDR3 nucleotides are TGTGCCAGCAGCTTTTGGAGGGCCTACGGATCGCCCTCTGGAAACACCATATATTTT. Amino acid sequence: CASSFWRAYGSPSGNTIYF.

In its sample, this clone was seen once. An end of the junction does not agree with germline; a read error may underlie this. The rearrangement joins TRBV19 to TRBJ2-5, with TRBD1 identical over 8 bases. Germline V lookup: CDR1 LNHDA, CDR2 SQIVND (reference sequence). The CDR3 is made up of 14 amino acids. DNA for the CDR3: TGTGCCAGCAGTACCCAGGGGGCGGGAGAGACCCAGTACTTC. Its translation is CASSTQGAGETQYF.